These T cell receptor beta chains were read from a single sample in a study of cytomegalovirus exposure and HLA in healthy donors. The data were produced by immunoSEQ multiplex PCR, yet TCRdb's version contains in-frame clones alone and is incomplete. This repertoire includes 130,000 to 150,000 clones. Material: PBMCs. The source is a middle-aged man in good health and CMV-seronegative. The CDR3 runs from the conserved cysteine through the conserved F or W. D genes are given only for firm matches.

DNA	CDR3	V	J	D
TGTGCCAGTAGCCGGACAGGGACCTACGAGCAGTACTTC	CASSRTGTYEQYF	TRBV19	TRBJ2-7	TRBD1
TGTGCCAGCAGCTCCCGATTTGAGGGGACTCATAGCACAGATACGCAGTATTTT	CASSSRFEGTHSTDTQYF	TRBV5-6	TRBJ2-3	-
TGCGCCAGCAGCTTGTCAGGGCGGGAGGCCAACGTCCTGACTTTC	CASSLSGREANVLTF	TRBV5-1	TRBJ2-6	-
TGTGCCAGCGGGCTCGGGGGGGAGACCTATGGCTACACCTTC	CASGLGGETYGYTF	TRBV5-4	TRBJ1-2	-
TGCGCCAGCAGCGAAGGACAGGGGACGGGCAATCAGCCCCAGCATTTT	CASSEGQGTGNQPQHF	TRBV5-1	TRBJ1-5	TRBD1
TGTGCCAGCTCACCACGGGACAGGGGGCGCAATGAGCAGTTCTTC	CASSPRDRGRNEQFF	TRBV18	TRBJ2-1	TRBD1
TGTGCCAGCAGCATGACTAGAATTTCAGATACGCAGTATTTT	CASSMTRISDTQYF	TRBV7-7	TRBJ2-3	-
TGTGCCAGCAGCAGCGACCTCTATGGCTACACCTTC	CASSSDLYGYTF	TRBV9	TRBJ1-2	-
TGTGCCAGAAGCTTGGGGGGGCAGGAGACCTACGAGCAGTACTTC	CARSLGGQETYEQYF	TRBV5-3	TRBJ2-7	-
TGTGCCAGCAGCACTAGGGGGGGGGCCCCCTACGAGCAGTACTTC	CASSTRGGAPYEQYF	TRBV9	TRBJ2-7	-
TGTGCCAGCTCACCGCAGGGGATTAAGCAGTTCTTC	CASSPQGIKQFF	TRBV18	TRBJ2-1	-
TGTGCCAGCAGTCCGGACGGGGGGAATGAAAAACTGTTTTTT	CASSPDGGNEKLFF	TRBV9	TRBJ1-4	-
TGTGCCAGCAGCTTAGGGACTAGCGGGGTCCAAGAGACCCAGTACTTC	CASSLGTSGVQETQYF	TRBV7-2	TRBJ2-5	TRBD2
TGTGCCAGCAGCTTCAGGGGGGACTCCTACGAGCAGTACTTC	CASSFRGDSYEQYF	TRBV7-2	TRBJ2-7	-
TGCGCCAGCAGCTTTCGACAGAGCAACTACGAGCAGTACTTC	CASSFRQSNYEQYF	TRBV5-1	TRBJ2-7	-
TGTGCCAGCAGTTACTCGATCCAGGGCGGTTCACCCCTCCACTTT	CASSYSIQGGSPLHF	TRBV6-5	TRBJ1-6	-
TGTGCCAGCGGGGGCCTTAACACCGGGGAGCTGTTTTTT	CASGGLNTGELFF	TRBV7-6	TRBJ2-2	-
TGTGCCACCCATGCCGGGACAATCTCGAGGAATGAGCAGTTCTTC	CATHAGTISRNEQFF	TRBV10-3	TRBJ2-1	-
TGTGCCAGCAGCCAAACCCGAGGTGGAAACACCATATATTTT	CASSQTRGGNTIYF	TRBV7-7	TRBJ1-3	-
TGTGCCAGCAGCTTATTTCAGGGGCAACAAGAGACCCAGTACTTC	CASSLFQGQQETQYF	TRBV7-6	TRBJ2-5	-
TGTGCCAGCAGCCAGACCCTCAGGGGGCGCAGAGAGACCCAGTACTTC	CASSQTLRGRRETQYF	TRBV5-4	TRBJ2-5	TRBD1
TGTGCCAGCAGCCCCCAGGGAGGAGGTGGTGGCTACACCTTC	CASSPQGGGGGYTF	TRBV7-2	TRBJ1-2	-
TGTGCCAGCAGCTTAACGGTGGACAGTGTAGTTTCTCGCGAGCAGTACTTC	CASSLTVDSVVSREQYF	TRBV7-8	TRBJ2-7	-
TGCGCCAGCAGCTTAAACAGGCAAGAGACCCAGTACTTC	CASSLNRQETQYF	TRBV5-1	TRBJ2-5	-
TGTGCCACCGAAGACGGGGTCCAAGAGACCCAGTACTTC	CATEDGVQETQYF	TRBV6-6	TRBJ2-5	-
TGTGCCAGCAGCCTCACAGGGACCGAGCAGTACTTC	CASSLTGTEQYF	TRBV27	TRBJ2-7	-
TGTGCCAGCAGCTTGGCTCTGGGGCAGATCACCGGGGAGCTGTTTTTT	CASSLALGQITGELFF	TRBV5-6	TRBJ2-2	-
TGTGCCAGCAGCATGGGACAGGTGAACACTGAAGCTTTCTTT	CASSMGQVNTEAFF	TRBV7-9	TRBJ1-1	TRBD1
TGTGCCAGCAGTTTCGGGTTCTCTGGGGCCAACGTCCTGACTTTC	CASSFGFSGANVLTF	TRBV28	TRBJ2-6	-
TGTGCCTCCCGGGCTCCGGGACAGAATGAAAAACTGTTTTTT	CASRAPGQNEKLFF	TRBV28	TRBJ1-4	TRBD1
TGCGCCAGCAGCTCCGGGGGGGCCTCCTACAATGAGCAGTTCTTC	CASSSGGASYNEQFF	TRBV5-1	TRBJ2-1	TRBD2
TGCGCCAGCAGCGCACCGGGACTAGCTAGCACAGATACGCAGTATTTT	CASSAPGLASTDTQYF	TRBV5-1	TRBJ2-3	TRBD2
TGTGCCAGCAGCCCACGACAGGGGCCGAACACCGGGGAGCTGTTTTTT	CASSPRQGPNTGELFF	TRBV11-3	TRBJ2-2	TRBD1
TGTGCCAGCAGCCCCGATGGCACAGGGATTGCCTATAATTCACCCCTCCACTTT	CASSPDGTGIAYNSPLHF	TRBV7-9	TRBJ1-6	-
TGTGCCAGCAGCGTAGAACTAGAGTTCCACAATGAGCAGTTCTTC	CASSVELEFHNEQFF	TRBV9	TRBJ2-1	-
TGTGCCAGCAGGTCCGACGGGAGCTACGAGCAGTACTTC	CASRSDGSYEQYF	TRBV2	TRBJ2-7	-
TGTGCCAGCAGAGGGGGGGGCTCAATCCACGAGCAGTACTTC	CASRGGGSIHEQYF	TRBV6-5	TRBJ2-7	-
TGCGCCAGCAGCTTGGAGGCCGCCGGAGCCGGGGAGCTGTTTTTT	CASSLEAAGAGELFF	TRBV5-1	TRBJ2-2	-
TGTGCCAGCAGCCAAGGTCGGGGGACTGAAGCTTTCTTT	CASSQGRGTEAFF	TRBV4-2	TRBJ1-1	-
TGTGCCAGCAGTTTGGTGGACAGAACTGATCAGCCCCAGCATTTT	CASSLVDRTDQPQHF	TRBV28	TRBJ1-5	-
TGTGCCAGCAGTTTAATTCAGGCCCTAGAGACCCAGTACTTC	CASSLIQALETQYF	TRBV27	TRBJ2-5	-
TGTGCCAGCAGCTCGACAGGGATTAGCAACACCATATATTTT	CASSSTGISNTIYF	TRBV7-2	TRBJ1-3	TRBD1
TGTGCCAGCAGCTTGGGGGACAGCCAGTTGGCCTATGGCTACACCTTC	CASSLGDSQLAYGYTF	TRBV7-2	TRBJ1-2	TRBD1
TGTGCCAGCAGTTTACGGACAGGGTCCGAGCAGTACTTC	CASSLRTGSEQYF	TRBV27	TRBJ2-7	TRBD1
TGTGCCAGCAGCTTGGGGGGACAGGGGGCATGGGAGACCCAGTACTTC	CASSLGGQGAWETQYF	TRBV5-6	TRBJ2-5	TRBD1
TGCAGCGTGACCTATGGTCAGGGAACCTACGAGCAGTACTTC	CSVTYGQGTYEQYF	TRBV29-1	TRBJ2-7	-
TGTGCCAGCAGCGTAGCGGCAGGGGGCGAAGGTCAGCCCCAGCATTTT	CASSVAAGGEGQPQHF	TRBV9	TRBJ1-5	TRBD1
TGTGCCAGTAGTAGAGGACAGCACGACTATGGCTACACCTTC	CASSRGQHDYGYTF	TRBV19	TRBJ1-2	-
TGTGCCAGCACCGGGGAGGGCTACGAGCAGTACTTC	CASTGEGYEQYF	TRBV28	TRBJ2-7	TRBD2